This is a list of T cell receptor beta chains from one sample in a study of blood T cells in healthy people across ages. TCRdb re-called the 5' RACE reads with MiXCR, one entry per CDR3 protein. The sample lists 1.5 million to 2 million distinct CDR3 sequences; about 28% were seen once. Sequenced input: blood. These receptor sequences come from a woman in her thirties in good health. CDR3s include the opening cysteine and the closing phenylalanine or tryptophan. D genes are given only for firm matches. Clone size is shown for a subset of rows, as once, few, many or a class of expanded clone.

d_gene,abundance,v_gene,j_gene,CDR3nt,CDR3aa
NA,NA,TRBV30,TRBJ1-1,TGTGCCTGGAACCGGGACGGGAACACTGAAGCTTTCTTT,CAWNRDGNTEAFF
TRBD2,few,TRBV5-1,TRBJ2-5,TGCGCCAGCAGCTTCGGGACTAGCGGGACCCCGACGACGGGGACCCAGTACTTC,CASSFGTSGTPTTGTQYF
NA,NA,TRBV3-1,TRBJ1-2,TGTGCCAGCAGCCCGGATCCTCCGGGAGGCTACACCTTC,CASSPDPPGGYTF
NA,few,TRBV27,TRBJ2-1,TGTGCCAGCAGTACGCAGAGTTCCAATGAGCAGTTCTTC,CASSTQSSNEQFF
NA,few,TRBV7-2,TRBJ1-1,TGTGCCAGCAGCGGGACGGAAAGAATAGCTTTCTTT,CASSGTERIAFF
NA,NA,TRBV12-3/TRBV12-4,TRBJ2-7,TGTGCCAGCAGTTTTCGGGCAGGGACCAGCTCCTACGAGCAGTACTTC,CASSFRAGTSSYEQYF
NA,NA,TRBV20-1,TRBJ1-6,TGCAGTGCGCGTGATACGGGGACGGATAATTCACCCCTCCACTTT,CSARDTGTDNSPLHF
TRBD1,few,TRBV24-1,TRBJ2-3,TGTGCCACCAGTGAGGCCGAGGGACAGGGGGGCCCAGATACGCAGTATTTT,CATSEAEGQGGPDTQYF
NA,once,TRBV2,TRBJ2-7,TGTGCCAGCAGTGCAGGGGAGGTATACGAGCAGTACTTC,CASSAGEVYEQYF
TRBD2,NA,TRBV4-1,TRBJ2-7,TGCGCCAGCCAAGATCCGGGGGGAGTCCCCTACGAGCAGTACTTC,CASQDPGGVPYEQYF
NA,NA,TRBV24-1,TRBJ1-2,TGTGCCACCAGTGTCGGACAGAGCACTAGCTATGGCTACACCTTC,CATSVGQSTSYGYTF
NA,many,TRBV5-1,TRBJ1-6,TGCGCCAGCAGCTTGGCCTCCTATAATTCACCCCTCCACTTT,CASSLASYNSPLHF
TRBD1,NA,TRBV29-1,TRBJ2-7,TGCAGCGTGGCCCCCAGGGGGAGAAGCGACGAGCAGTACTTC,CSVAPRGRSDEQYF
TRBD1,NA,TRBV28,TRBJ1-5,TGTGCCAGCAGTCCGGCCGGACAGGGTAAAAGCAATCAGCCCCAGCATTTT,CASSPAGQGKSNQPQHF
TRBD2,once,TRBV28,TRBJ2-1,TGTGCCAGCAGTTTACTAGGAGCGCGGGGGGGAGTCTATGAGCAGTTCTTC,CASSLLGARGGVYEQFF
TRBD1,NA,TRBV12-5,TRBJ1-5,TGTGCTAGTGGAGGGACAGGGATTCAGCCCCAGCATTTT,CASGGTGIQPQHF
NA,many,TRBV29-1,TRBJ2-5,TGCAGCGTTGAAGATAGGGGGACCCAGTACTTC,CSVEDRGTQYF
TRBD2,once,TRBV6-6,TRBJ2-5,TGTGCCAGCAGTTTTCGTGCGGGGGGGTCGGAGACCCAGTACTTC,CASSFRAGGSETQYF
NA,few,TRBV4-1,TRBJ2-7,TGCGCCAGCAGCCAAGTCGGAGCCTCCTACGAGCAGTACTTC,CASSQVGASYEQYF
NA,once,TRBV19,TRBJ2-7,TGTGCCAGTGGGGCCGGGGACGGGACCTACGAGCAGTACTTC,CASGAGDGTYEQYF
NA,once,TRBV5-1,TRBJ1-4,TGCACCAGCAGTACGGGACTTACGGGAGAAAAACTGTTTTTT,CTSSTGLTGEKLFF
TRBD1,few,TRBV20-1,TRBJ2-3,TGCAGTGCTGGATTCGGACAGGGGGGAGATACGCAGTATTTT,CSAGFGQGGDTQYF
NA,NA,TRBV10-3,TRBJ2-5,TGTGCCATCAGTCCAAGGGGGACTCTGGGAGAGACCCAGTACTTC,CAISPRGTLGETQYF
NA,NA,TRBV4-3,TRBJ2-6,TGCGCCAGCAGCCAAAGTGGGGGGCAATCTGGGGCCAACGTCCTGACTTTC,CASSQSGGQSGANVLTF
NA,many,TRBV20-1,TRBJ2-1,TGCAGTGCAGCACTAGGGGTTTACAATGAGCAGTTCTTC,CSAALGVYNEQFF
NA,many,TRBV5-1,TRBJ2-1,TGCGCCAGCAGCTTGTTTGTGGGAGACAATGAGCAGTTCTTC,CASSLFVGDNEQFF
NA,NA,TRBV28,TRBJ1-5,TGTGCCAGCCGTCCAGAGACGGGTAGCAATCAGCCCCAGCATTTT,CASRPETGSNQPQHF
NA,NA,TRBV3-1,TRBJ2-7,TGTGCCAGCAGCCAAGAAAAGGGGACCGAGCAGTACTTC,CASSQEKGTEQYF
TRBD1,few,TRBV6-6,TRBJ2-7,TGTGCCAGCAGTTACCGGGACAGTTTTGACGAGCAGTACTTC,CASSYRDSFDEQYF
TRBD1,NA,TRBV14,TRBJ1-2,TGTACCAGCATCCAAACGACAGGGTCCCTCTATGGCTACACCTTC,CTSIQTTGSLYGYTF
TRBD1,few,TRBV11-2,TRBJ2-1,TGTACCAGCAGCGCTCCCGGGACAGGATTGAGGAATGAGCAGTTCTTC,CTSSAPGTGLRNEQFF
TRBD2,NA,TRBV7-2,TRBJ2-7,TGTGCCAGCAGCTTAGTGGCTAGCGGGGGGGAGAGCTCCTACGAGCAGTACTTC,CASSLVASGGESSYEQYF
NA,many,TRBV20-1,TRBJ2-7,TGCAGTGCTAGAGATGCGGGGACTCCTGCCTACGAGCAGTACTTC,CSARDAGTPAYEQYF
TRBD2,NA,TRBV11-2,TRBJ2-1,TGTGCCAGCACGGGGGGGCCAGGTGAGCAGTTCTTC,CASTGGPGEQFF
NA,many,TRBV27,TRBJ2-7,TGTGCCAGCAGTTTATCGAGGCAGGCTACCTACGAGCAGTACTTC,CASSLSRQATYEQYF
TRBD1,few,TRBV5-1,TRBJ1-1,TGCGCCAGCAGCGAACCAGGGGGGGGGACTGAAGCTTTCTTT,CASSEPGGGTEAFF
TRBD1,NA,TRBV28,TRBJ1-5,TGTGCCAGCAGCCTAAACAGGGGCCATCAGCCCCAGCATTTT,CASSLNRGHQPQHF
TRBD2,few,TRBV10-3,TRBJ2-1,TGTGCCATCAGTTGGAGGCTAGCGGGAGGGCCCCGCAATGAGCAGTTCTTC,CAISWRLAGGPRNEQFF
NA,few,TRBV24-1,TRBJ1-2,TGTGCCACCAGTTCTCAGGGAAACTGGCCCTATGGCTACACCTTC,CATSSQGNWPYGYTF
NA,few,TRBV7-2,TRBJ1-5,TGTGCCAGCAGCTTAACCCGCGTTCAGCCCCAGCATTTT,CASSLTRVQPQHF
TRBD2,NA,TRBV20-1,TRBJ2-1,TGCAGTGCTAGAGATGGGGCTAGCGGGACGGTTCCTTTCAATGAGCAGTTCTTC,CSARDGASGTVPFNEQFF
NA,many,TRBV6-6,TRBJ2-5,TGTGCCAGCAGTTACGGGCCTCCCCCGAAGGAGACCCAGTACTTC,CASSYGPPPKETQYF
NA,NA,TRBV9,TRBJ1-2,TGTGCCAGCAGCGTGGACCCGACGGGATCCTATGGCTACACCTTC,CASSVDPTGSYGYTF
TRBD1,few,TRBV12-3/TRBV12-4,TRBJ1-2,TGTGCCAGCAGTCCCCGGGACAGCCATGGCTACACCTTC,CASSPRDSHGYTF
NA,NA,TRBV6-1,TRBJ1-5,TGTGCCAGCAGTGTTTTTCAGGGGAGCAATCAGCCCCAGCATTTT,CASSVFQGSNQPQHF
TRBD1,NA,TRBV5-6,TRBJ1-4,TGTGCCAGCAGCTTGGATAGTACAGGGGGCGATGAAAAACTGTTTTTT,CASSLDSTGGDEKLFF
TRBD1,NA,TRBV5-1,TRBJ1-6,TGCGCCAGCAGCTTCCAGGGGGCGTATAATTCACCCCTCCACTTT,CASSFQGAYNSPLHF
NA,NA,TRBV28,TRBJ1-5,TGTGCCACCACTCGACGGGCTCAGCCCCAGCATTTT,CATTRRAQPQHF
NA,many,TRBV7-2,TRBJ1-2,TGTGCCAGCAGCTTAGACTTGGGTGGCTACACCTTC,CASSLDLGGYTF
NA,once,TRBV6-6,TRBJ2-7,TGTGCCAGCAGTTACTCCGGGACACAAGACCTCTACGAGCAGTACTTC,CASSYSGTQDLYEQYF
NA,few,TRBV20-1,TRBJ1-4,TGCAGTGCCCCCGCACAGGGAGGTGAAAAACTGTTTTTT,CSAPAQGGEKLFF
NA,NA,TRBV9,TRBJ2-7,TGTGCCAGCAGCGCAGTAGGTATTTGGGACGAAGAGCAGTACTTC,CASSAVGIWDEEQYF
NA,many,TRBV29-1,TRBJ2-7,TGCAGCGTTGAATCCGGACCGGTCGGGGGCGAGCAGTACTTC,CSVESGPVGGEQYF
TRBD2,NA,TRBV3-1,TRBJ2-1,TGTGCCAGCAGCGGACGCCTTAGCGGGGGGATTAGTGAGCAGTTCTTC,CASSGRLSGGISEQFF
NA,few,TRBV6-5,TRBJ2-4,TGTGCCAGCAGTTACTGGCTAGAGACAGTCTACAAAAACATTCAGTACTTC,CASSYWLETVYKNIQYF
TRBD2,few,TRBV7-9,TRBJ2-1,TGTGCCAGCAGCTCAACTAGCGGGAAGCAGTTCTTC,CASSSTSGKQFF
NA,NA,TRBV4-2,TRBJ1-5,TGTGCCAGCAGCCAAGATTACGGGGGCGCACAGCCCCAGCATTTT,CASSQDYGGAQPQHF
NA,NA,TRBV7-2,TRBJ2-2,TGTGCCAGCAGCTTAGTCGGGACAACATACACCGGGGAGCTGTTTTTT,CASSLVGTTYTGELFF
TRBD2,few,TRBV4-2,TRBJ2-1,TGTGCCAGCAGCCCGGGAGCGGGGGGGCTAGATAATGAGCAGTTCTTC,CASSPGAGGLDNEQFF
TRBD2,NA,TRBV20-1,TRBJ2-1,TGCAGTGCTAGTTTCTTGACTAGCGGAGTCCCTGAGCAGTTCTTC,CSASFLTSGVPEQFF